This T cell receptor beta chain was captured in a study of T-cell memory formation after mild COVID-19. Study at large: Largely donor-specific TCR clusters were found. Findings and limits, study-wide: That cross-reactive memory joined was suggested by some responding clones appearing in pre-infection memory. CD4+ contracting clones lay mainly in CM and EM, CD8+ ones in EMRA.

This clonotype was found a few times. Its cognate antigen is unknown. 5'RACE primed from the constant segment yielded TCR alpha and TCR beta cDNA libraries bearing sample barcodes and UMIs. MiXCR was run by TCRdb on the 5' RACE reads, yielding one entry per CDR3 protein. The sample gives about 130,000 distinct CDR3 sequences, around 6.3% of which show up once; approximately 2.3% is in the top ten. The CDR3 is 13 amino acids. Germline V gene data show CDR1 as MNHEY and CDR2 as SVGAGI. The V and J ends lost 5 bases and 2 bases, in that order; junction bases with no gene match: 2. Sequenced: PBMCs or a T cell subset sorted from them (not recorded which). The receptor comes from an adult woman who had mild COVID-19 (a few samples of this study predate the infection). Cell type and time point are not known. This sequence joins TRBV6-5 and TRBJ2-5; TRBD1 aligns across 7 bases. The CDR3 loop is CASSRTGQETQYF. DNA for the CDR3: TGTGCCAGCAGTCGGACAGGACAAGAGACCCAGTACTTC.